This T cell receptor (beta chain) was captured in a study of cytomegalovirus exposure and HLA in healthy donors. Study-level findings and limits: Analysis was carried out at a later point, and it linked a missense DCLRE1C variant to TCR beta V- and J-gene trimming. Later on, an analysis found that several of the most significant clusters appeared to be linked to common viral pathogens, which included parvovirus B19.

The CDR3 is made up of 12 amino acids. The junction had 3 bases not matched to a gene; V was cut back by 4 bases and J by 8 bases. Germline assignment: CDR1 SGHRS and CDR2 YFSETQ. This clone came up a few times. No antigen is known for it. The study ran its PCR with 60 Vbeta and 13 Jbeta primers. Generated by immunoSEQ multiplex PCR, the TCRdb table keeps only in-frame clones and is missing some. Of 140,000 to 150,000 clones listed, 70% to 80% are singletons. This clonotype was sampled from a woman in her late teens or twenties in good health and CMV-seropositive. The sample consisted of PBMCs. The chain joins TRBV5-1 to TRBJ1-2; 9 bases align to TRBD1. Here the CDR3 reads CASSRTGAGYTF. In DNA form, the CDR3 reads TGCGCCAGCAGCAGGACAGGGGCCGGCTACACCTTC.